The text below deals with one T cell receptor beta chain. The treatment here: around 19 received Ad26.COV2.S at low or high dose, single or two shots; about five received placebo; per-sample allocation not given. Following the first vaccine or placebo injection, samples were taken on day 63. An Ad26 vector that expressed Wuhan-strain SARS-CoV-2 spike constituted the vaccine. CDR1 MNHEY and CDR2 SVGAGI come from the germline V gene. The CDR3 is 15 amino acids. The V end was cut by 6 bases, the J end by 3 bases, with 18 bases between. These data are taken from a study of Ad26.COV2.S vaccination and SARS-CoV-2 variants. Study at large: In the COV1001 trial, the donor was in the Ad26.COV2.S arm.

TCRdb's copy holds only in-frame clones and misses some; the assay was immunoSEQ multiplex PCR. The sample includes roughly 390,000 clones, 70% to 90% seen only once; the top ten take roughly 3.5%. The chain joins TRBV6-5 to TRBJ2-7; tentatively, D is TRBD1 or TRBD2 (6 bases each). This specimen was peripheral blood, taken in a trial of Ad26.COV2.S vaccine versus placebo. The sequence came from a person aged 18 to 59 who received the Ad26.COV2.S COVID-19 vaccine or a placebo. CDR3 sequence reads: CASRARGVAVYEQYF. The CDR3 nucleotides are TGTGCCAGCAGAGCAAGGGGGGTGGCGGTCTACGAGCAGTACTTC.